Sequencing of this TCR beta chain was carried out in a study of response to subunit inactivated influenza vaccine. TCRdb re-derived calls from the RT-PCR reads in MiXCR, one entry per CDR3 protein. This table holds some 540,000 distinct CDR3 sequences, approximately 20% found once. These data were also filed under a second study, of T cells expressing NK-cell markers. That source reports: UMIs accompanied the 5'RACE template switching by which TCR beta cDNA was made. All TCR beta repertoires analysed originated from sorted CD3+CD56+NKG2C+, CD3+CD56+NKG2C- and CD3+CD56-NKG2C+ T cells.

This material consisted of CD4+ T cells sorted from PBMCs, taken approximately 12 days after vaccination. The sequence was obtained from a man aged 50-60 years who received an inactivated influenza vaccine.

The CDR3 DNA follows: TGTGCCAGCTCACCACCGATGGGGAACACTGAAGCTTTCTTT. Its translation is CASSPPMGNTEAFF. J is TRBJ1-1 and V is TRBV18; D call uncertain. This CDR3 spans 14 amino acids. Trimming pared 0 bases from V and 1 base from J, leaving 6 bases between. Germline V lookup: CDR1 KGHSH, CDR2 LQKENI.